These 14 T cell receptor beta chains came from one sample sequenced in a study of early T cells in non-severe SARS-CoV-2 infection. MiXCR was run by TCRdb on the 5' RACE reads, yielding one entry per CDR3 protein. This table has 60,000 or so distinct CDR3 sequences, roughly 12% appearing once. Specimen: whole blood. Receptor source: an adult who was a healthcare worker with PCR-confirmed SARS-CoV-2 infection or an uninfected control (not recorded which).

This clonotype was seen only a few times. The V gene is TRBV24-1, the J gene TRBJ2-3; D possibly corresponds to TRBD1 (6 bases). Per germline, CDR1 KGHDR and CDR2 SFDVKD. V lost 2 bases and J lost 1, with 21 bases in between. The CDR3 is 19 amino acids. The CDR3 DNA follows: TGTGCCACCAGTGATTGGGGGCCTACAGGTCTAAGAGGCACAGATACGCAGTATTTT. Its translation is CATSDWGPTGLRGTDTQYF.

V gene TRBV7-9 combines with J gene TRBJ1-6, with D possibly being TRBD1 (6 bases). The CDR3 sequence is 14 residues long. CDR1 SEHNR and CDR2 FQNEAQ come from the germline V gene (reference sequence). The germline V and J ends were trimmed by 1 base and 10 bases, with 11 bases remaining between them. The CDR3 sequence is CASSLGDIGSPLHF. The CDR3 nucleotides are TGTGCCAGCAGCTTAGGGGACATCGGGTCACCCCTCCACTTT.

This clonotype was found many times. V and J are TRBV11-2 and TRBJ1-2; D remains unclear. The CDR3 extends over 19 amino acids. V gave up 5 bases and J gave up 1 base, with 26 bases separating them. Germline V lookup: CDR1 SGHAT, CDR2 FQNNGV. CDR3: CASSPPRARTAPVNYGYTF. The CDR3 DNA sequence: TGTGCCAGCAGCCCCCCCCGCGCCAGGACCGCTCCAGTTAACTATGGCTACACCTTC.

At least ten counts were recorded for this clonotype. This chain connects TRBV7-9 to TRBJ2-7; weak D call: TRBD2 (5 bases). Trimming left V 4 bases short and J 3 bases short, with 13 bases between. The germline V gene has CDR1 SEHNR and CDR2 FQNEAQ (reference sequence). There are 14 residues in the CDR3. The CDR3 is CASSWPGGGYEQYF. The CDR3 DNA reads TGTGCCAGCAGCTGGCCCGGCGGAGGCTACGAGCAGTACTTC.

Ten or more counts support this clonotype. This chain joins TRBV14 and TRBJ2-1; D remains ambiguous. Per the germline V gene, CDR1 is SGHDN and CDR2 is FVKESK. CDR3 length: 14 amino acids. V lost 4 bases to trimming and J lost 0 bases, with 7 bases between them. CDR3 nucleotides: TGTGCCAGCAGCCCCCCTGGCTCCTACAATGAGCAGTTCTTC. Protein sequence: CASSPPGSYNEQFF.

This clonotype ranks as medium-sized (0.01 to 0.1%). The V and J genes are TRBV25-1 and TRBJ2-7; D is unclear. Trimming left V 2 bases short and J 1 base short, with 9 bases between. Germline V gene data show CDR1 as MGHDK and CDR2 as SYGVNS. This CDR3 has 14 amino acids. CDR3: CASSEQVQSYEQYF. The CDR3 DNA sequence: TGTGCCAGCAGTGAACAGGTACAATCCTACGAGCAGTACTTC.

The chain is built from TRBV12-3 or TRBV12-4 and TRBJ2-1, with 7 bases fitting TRBD2. This CDR3 is built from 15 residues. The ends lost 2 bases at V and 4 bases at J; junction bases unmatched: 5. The CDR3 nucleotides are TGTGCCAGCAGTTTATGGCAGGGAGGGTACAATGAGCAGTTCTTC. Translated: CASSLWQGGYNEQFF.

Concerning this clonotype: This clone may be a read error of a much larger clone one base away. It is likely a read error, because the conserved phenylalanine at the end of the CDR3 is missing. The chain employs TRBV9 and TRBJ2-2; 15 bases fit TRBD2. The germline V gene encodes CDR1 SGDLS and CDR2 YYNGEE. CDR3 length: 18 amino acids. CDR3 sequence reads: CASSEGLAGGANAGELFY. CDR3 DNA: TGTGCCAGCAGCGAGGGACTAGCGGGAGGCGCGAACGCCGGGGAGCTGTTTTAT.

This clonotype was observed at least ten times. V usage is TRBV7-9 and J usage is TRBJ2-1, with 8 bases identical to TRBD1. CDR1 and CDR2 (germline): SEHNR, FQNEAQ (reference sequence). With 4 bases clipped from V and 8 bases from J, the junction kept 4 bases outside the gene matches. The CDR3 has 13 residues. As DNA, the CDR3 is TGTGCCAGCAGCTACAGGGGGGTCGATGAGCAGTTCTTC. This gives the protein CASSYRGVDEQFF.

The rearrangement links TRBV29-1 to TRBJ1-1, with D hard to call. The length of the CDR3 is 14 residues. Trimming left V 4 bases short and J 0 bases short, with 12 bases between. Germline V gene lookup returns CDR1 SQVTM and CDR2 ANQGSEA. The CDR3 is CSVAKPPVNTEAFF. CDR3 DNA: TGCAGCGTTGCAAAGCCCCCTGTGAACACTGAAGCTTTCTTT.

The table lists this clonotype with many counts. The chain is built from TRBV19 and TRBJ1-5, with TRBD1 matching over 8 bases. CDR3 length equals 14 residues. The germline V gene has CDR1 LNHDA and CDR2 SQIVND (reference sequence). J gave up 5 bases and V 3 bases, and 3 bases lay outside the gene matches. The CDR3 is CASSMDRVHQPQHF. In nucleotides, the CDR3 is TGTGCCAGTAGTATGGACAGGGTTCATCAGCCCCAGCATTTT.

This clonotype occurred many times. The J gene is TRBJ2-2, the V gene TRBV6-2 or TRBV6-3, with 10 bases lining up with TRBD2. Germline lookup yields CDR1 MNHEY and CDR2 SVGEGT. V shed 0 bases and J 4 bases; nucleotides not matched to a gene: 5. The CDR3 runs to 17 residues. The CDR3 reads CASSYSGGLALTGELFF. CDR3 in DNA: TGTGCCAGCAGTTACTCGGGGGGACTAGCGCTCACCGGGGAGCTGTTTTTT.

Only a few counts were recorded for this clonotype. CDR3: CATSDLGQGNEQFF. The CDR3 bases are TGTGCCACCAGTGATTTGGGGCAAGGGAATGAGCAGTTCTTC. This chain uses TRBV24-1 with TRBJ2-1; D is undetermined. This CDR3 region has 14 residues. Trimming stripped 0 bases from V and 7 bases from J, with 9 bases between. Germline V gene lookup returns CDR1 KGHDR and CDR2 SFDVKD.

The V and J genes are TRBV2 and TRBJ1-5; 8 bases agree with TRBD1. The V gene end was trimmed by 4 bases and the J gene end by 3 bases; junction bases not matched to a gene: 8. The CDR3 consists of 16 residues. The V gene's germline CDR1 is SNHLY and CDR2 FYNNEI. CDR3 region: CASSVRQGTNNQPQHF. CDR3 in DNA: TGTGCCAGCAGTGTTCGACAGGGGACTAACAATCAGCCCCAGCATTTT. Full variable domain (rest looked up from reference TRBV2 and TRBJ1-5): EPEVTQTPSHQVTQMGQEVILRCVPISNHLYFYWYRQILGQKVEFLVSFYNNEISEKSEIFDDQFSVERPDGSNFTLKIRSTKLEDSAMYFCASSVRQGTNNQPQHFGDGTRLSIL.